Each of the 24 T cell receptor beta chains below was sequenced from the same sample in a study of Tregs in tolerant kidney transplant recipients. Sequenced by immunoSEQ multiplex PCR; TCRdb stores in-frame clones only, minus some. The listing contains roughly 50,000 clones. Sample: CD4+ T cells from blood, taken before the transplant. Source of these receptors: a human donor who received a combined kidney and bone marrow transplant.

On this clone itself: Coverage ceases 3 residues before the CDR3 finishes, and the germline J gene fills in the end. This rearrangement joins TRBV20-1 to TRBJ1-1; D perhaps matches TRBD1 (5 bases). The length of the CDR3 is 16 residues. Germline CDR1 and CDR2: DFQATT and SNEGSKA (reference sequence). V was clipped by 2 bases and J by 3 bases, with 19 bases between them. Incomplete CDR3 DNA: TGCAGTGCTAGAAAGCGGGACCCACCTGGGGACACTGAA. Amino acids: CSARKRDPPGDTE. Given in full, the CDR3 is CSARKRDPPGDTEAFF.

Remarks on this clone: The CDR3 end is not reached by the read, which stops 3 residues before it; the germline J gene fills it in. V is TRBV30 and J is TRBJ2-2; 8 bases align to TRBD2. The CDR3 contains 15 residues. Trimming at V came to 5 bases and at J to 8 bases, leaving 13 bases not matched to a gene. CDR1 and CDR2 (germline): GTSNPN, SVGIG (reference sequence). The CDR3 bases that were read are TGTGCCTGGGCCCGGGACTCCCGGGAGGGAGGGGAG. Encoded protein: CAWARDSREGGE. The CDR3 in full is CAWARDSREGGELFF.

Concerning this clone itself: The CDR3 end is not reached by the read, which stops 3 residues before it; the germline J gene fills it in. The chain links TRBV19 to TRBJ2-3, with D hard to call. CDR1 is LNHDA, CDR2 SQIVND, per germline (reference sequence). The CDR3 runs 12 residues. V was trimmed by 6 bases and J by 2 bases, leaving 6 bases between them. CDR3 DNA (partial): TGTGCCAGTAGATCGTACACAGATACG. It encodes CASRSYTDT. The whole CDR3 protein reads CASRSYTDTQYF.

A note on this clone: The read finishes 3 residues shy of the CDR3 end, and the germline J gene is used to complete it. The chain joins TRBV19 to TRBJ2-3; 8 nucleotides match TRBD2. The germline gives CDR1 LNHDA, CDR2 SQIVND (reference sequence). The CDR3 contains 13 residues. CDR3 DNA, as far as it was read: TGTGCCAGTGAGCAGCGGGGGTTTTCAGCG. Its protein is CASEQRGFSA. The CDR3 as a whole reads CASEQRGFSAQYF. Full variable domain (outside the CDR3, taken from reference TRBV19 and TRBJ2-3): DGGITQSPKYLFRKEGQNVTLSCEQNLNHDAMYWYRQDPGQGLRLIYYSQIVNDFQKGDIAEGYSVSREKKESFPLTVTSAQKNPTAFYLCASEQRGFSAQYFGPGTRLTVL.

Remarks on this clone: The CDR3 goes on 3 residues after the read ends, and that part is filled in from the germline J gene. V and J are TRBV7-2 and TRBJ1-5; 8 positions match TRBD1. The trim removed 4 bases at V and 2 bases at J, leaving 4 bases unmatched. Germline CDR1 is SGHTA and CDR2 is FQGNSA. This CDR3 spans 15 amino acids. CDR3 DNA, as far as it was read: TGTGCCAGCAGCTGGACAGGGAAGGGCAATCAGCCC. Translating gives CASSWTGKGNQP. The full CDR3 protein is CASSWTGKGNQPQHF.

Points on this clone: The read gets to within 3 residues of the CDR3 end, and the germline J gene fills in the rest. This rearrangement joins TRBV18 to TRBJ1-1; TRBD1 aligns across 7 bases. Trimming cost V 5 bases and J 6 bases; bases outside gene matches: 3. The length of the CDR3 is 12 residues. Germline loops: CDR1 KGHSH, CDR2 LQKENI. The CDR3 reads CASSAQGAEAFF. The DNA read from the CDR3 is TGTGCCAGCTCAGCTCAGGGGGCTGAA. Full variable domain (rest looked up from reference TRBV18 and TRBJ1-1): NAGVMQNPRHLVRRRGQEARLRCSPMKGHSHVYWYRQLPEEGLKFMVYLQKENIIDESGMPKERFSAEFPKEGPSILRIQQVVRGDSAAYFCASSAQGAEAFFGQGTRLTVV.

About this clone: The read stops 3 residues short of the end of the CDR3; the missing end is completed from the germline J gene. This sequence joins TRBV7-2 and TRBJ1-2, with 9 positions matching TRBD1. CDR1 and CDR2 (germline): SGHTA, FQGNSA. The CDR3 runs to 13 residues. V trimming: 5 bases; J trimming: 4 bases; junction bases outside the gene matches: 2. CDR3 bases read: TGTGCCAGCAGCGGGACAGGGTTCTATGGC. Translation: CASSGTGFYG. The full CDR3 protein reads CASSGTGFYGYTF.

Points on this clone: The sequenced fragment ends 3 residues before the CDR3 boundary, so the rest is inferred from the germline J gene. The V gene is TRBV7-2, the J gene TRBJ2-1, with TRBD1 identical over 7 bases. The germline CDR1 and CDR2 sequences are SGHTA and FQGNSA. This CDR3 contains 14 residues. V was clipped by 4 bases and J by 6 bases; unmatched bases: 6. CDR3 DNA (partial): TGTGCCAGCAGCTACCAAGGGGGCCCCAATGAG. It translates to CASSYQGGPNE. The whole CDR3 region reads CASSYQGGPNEQFF. The full variable domain, in which reference TRBV7-2 and TRBJ2-1 provide the parts outside the CDR3, is GAGVSQSPSNKVTEKGKDVELRCDPISGHTALYWYRQSLGQGLEFLIYFQGNSAPDKSGLPSDRFSAERTGGSVSTLTIQRTQQEDSAVYLCASSYQGGPNEQFFGPGTRLTVL.

With regard to this clone: The read halts 3 residues ahead of the CDR3 end, with the missing end drawn from the germline J gene. The rearrangement uses TRBV7-2 and TRBJ2-3, with 7 positions matching TRBD2. CDR1 is SGHTA and CDR2 is FQGNSA in the germline V gene. CDR3 length: 16 amino acids. V shed 0 bases, J shed 2 bases, and the junction held 5 bases outside the gene matches. The part of the CDR3 DNA that was read is TGTGCCAGCAGCTTAGCTGGCGGGAGCCCCACAGATACG. It encodes CASSLAGGSPTDT. The CDR3 as a whole reads CASSLAGGSPTDTQYF.

For this clone: The read halts 3 residues ahead of the CDR3 end, with the missing end drawn from the germline J gene. The V gene is TRBV7-2, the J gene TRBJ2-1; 7 positions agree with TRBD2. This CDR3 comprises 13 residues. Germline trimming cut 4 bases from V and 7 bases from J; bases unmatched to any gene: 4. The V gene's germline CDR1 is SGHTA and CDR2 FQGNSA. CDR3 in amino acids: CASSYLGGNEQFF. The CDR3 DNA, read in part, is TGTGCCAGCAGCTACCTGGGGGGGAATGAG.

The sequenced part of the CDR3 DNA is TGTGCCAGCAGCCAAACACAGGGAAACACC. As protein: CASSQTQGNT. In full, the CDR3 reads CASSQTQGNTIYF. The chain employs TRBV7-9 and TRBJ1-3; D is undetermined. The sequenced fragment ends 3 residues before the CDR3 boundary, so the rest is inferred from the germline J gene. This CDR3 contains 13 residues. Trimming removed 5 bases at V and 4 bases at J, with 9 bases between. From germline, CDR1 is SEHNR and CDR2 FQNEAQ (reference sequence).

To note about this clone: The read terminates 3 residues ahead of where the CDR3 ends, so the germline J gene completes it. V and J are TRBV7-9 and TRBJ2-5; TRBD2 matches 10 bases. The V gene end was trimmed by 8 bases and the J gene end by 2 bases; junction bases not matched to a gene: 2. The CDR3 has 13 residues. Germline CDR1 is SEHNR and CDR2 is FQNEAQ (reference sequence). The covered CDR3 bases are TGTGCCAGCCTACTAGCGGGACAAGAGACC. Translated, it gives CASLLAGQET. The entire CDR3 protein is CASLLAGQETQYF.

Concerning this clone: The junction shows a germline mismatch at one end, possibly a read error. The read terminates 3 residues ahead of where the CDR3 ends, so the germline J gene completes it. This chain uses TRBV6-2 or TRBV6-3 with TRBJ2-1, with 10 nucleotides matching TRBD2. This CDR3 region has 15 residues. Germline CDR1 is MNHEY and CDR2 is SVGEGT. The CDR3 spells CATHSGGSSYIEQFF. The sequenced part of the CDR3 DNA is TGTGCCACCCATAGCGGGGGGAGCTCCTACATTGAG.

Turning to this clone: The missing CDR3 end, 3 residues past where the read stops, is filled in from the germline J gene. The genes are TRBV7-2 and TRBJ2-5; D is ambiguous. V shed 5 bases and J shed 5 bases, with 12 bases lying between them. The CDR3 consists of 13 residues. Germline-derived CDR1 and CDR2 are SGHTA and FQGNSA. This CDR3 is CASSPSQRETQYF. The sequenced CDR3 bases are TGTGCCAGCAGCCCCAGCCAGCGTGAGACC.

Regarding this clone: The CDR3 end falls 3 residues outside the read, so it is completed with the germline J gene. The J gene is TRBJ2-7, the V gene TRBV7-9; 9 nucleotides align to TRBD2. The V gene's germline CDR1 is SEHNR and CDR2 FQNEAQ (reference sequence). With V trimmed by 7 bases and J by 1 base, 8 bases remained unmatched. There are 15 residues in the CDR3. CDR3 DNA (partial): TGTGCCAGCAACCCTGGGCGGGGGGGTTCCTACGAG. Protein sequence: CASNPGRGGSYE. The full CDR3 reads CASNPGRGGSYEQYF.

A word on this clone: From the germline J gene comes the end of the CDR3, since the read stops 3 residues before it. The chain employs TRBV19 and TRBJ2-2; weak D call: TRBD2 (5 bases). With 3 bases removed from V and 6 bases from J, the gap between germline ends came to 11 bases. The germline gives CDR1 LNHDA, CDR2 SQIVND (reference sequence). CDR3 length: 14 residues. The CDR3 here is CASSMRVSPGELFF. The sequenced part of the CDR3 DNA is TGTGCCAGTAGTATGCGGGTTTCCCCCGGGGAG.

CDR3 DNA, as far as it was read: TGCGCCAGCAGCGTCACTAGCGGGGGGGCCGGGGAG. Translation: CASSVTSGGAGE. The whole CDR3 sequence is CASSVTSGGAGELFF. This chain uses TRBV5-1 with TRBJ2-2; 13 bases are a match to TRBD2. The sequenced fragment ends 3 residues before the CDR3 boundary, so the rest is inferred from the germline J gene. Germline CDR1 SGHRS, CDR2 YFSETQ. Trimming at V came to 4 bases and at J to 6 bases, leaving 3 bases not matched to a gene. This CDR3 is built from 15 residues.

About this clone itself: The sequence runs out 3 residues before the end of the CDR3; the remainder is reconstructed from the germline J gene. The genes are TRBV7-8 and TRBJ2-5; D perhaps matches TRBD1 (6 bases). Per the germline V gene, CDR1 is SGHVS and CDR2 is FQNEAQ. There are 13 residues in the CDR3. Trimming stripped 3 bases from V and 2 bases from J, with 7 bases between. The CDR3 sequence: CASSLRGQETQYF. The sequenced part of the CDR3 DNA is TGTGCCAGCAGCTTGAGGGGGCAAGAGACC.

Note on this clone: Relative to the germline gene, one junction end is altered; a read error may explain this. The read falls 3 residues short of the CDR3 end, and the missing part is taken from the germline J gene. The rearrangement links TRBV20-1 to TRBJ1-4, with D perhaps TRBD1 (5 bases). The CDR3 totals 13 residues. Germline values: CDR1 DFQATT, CDR2 SNEGSKA (reference sequence). The CDR3 bases that were read are TGCAGTGCTAGACAGGGTACTAATGAAGAA. Protein product: CSARQGTNEE. The full CDR3 protein reads CSARQGTNEELFF.

On this clone: The read falls 3 residues short of the CDR3 end, and the missing part is taken from the germline J gene. The V call is TRBV6-1, the J call TRBJ2-7; D is ambiguous. Trimming stripped 4 bases from V and 4 bases from J, with 5 bases between. Germline values: CDR1 MNHNS, CDR2 SASEGT. The CDR3 is 11 amino acids. The CDR3 sequence: CASSVEYEQYF. The part of the CDR3 DNA that was read is TGTGCCAGCAGTGTAGAGTACGAG.

A word on this clone: The CDR3 is cut off 3 residues early in the read; its end comes from the germline J gene. This sequence joins TRBV5-1 and TRBJ1-2; 7 bases map to TRBD1. Germline loops: CDR1 SGHRS, CDR2 YFSETQ. This CDR3 is built from 12 residues. V was clipped by 3 bases and J by 7 bases; unmatched bases: 3. This CDR3 is CASSYDRAGYTF. Incomplete CDR3 DNA: TGCGCCAGCAGCTACGACAGGGCTGGC. The full variable domain, in which reference TRBV5-1 and TRBJ1-2 provide the parts outside the CDR3, is KAGVTQTPRYLIKTRGQQVTLSCSPISGHRSVSWYQQTPGQGLQFLFEYFSETQRNKGNFPGRFSGRQFSNSRSEMNVSTLELGDSALYLCASSYDRAGYTFGSGTRLTVV.

Remarks on this clone: The read stops 3 residues short of the end of the CDR3; the missing end is completed from the germline J gene. V usage is TRBV2 and J usage is TRBJ1-6, with 7 bases lining up with TRBD1. The V gene's germline CDR1 is SNHLY and CDR2 FYNNEI. With V trimmed by 7 bases and J by 0 bases, 6 bases remained unmatched. The CDR3 length is 16 residues. CDR3 DNA (partial): TGTGCCAGCACCTCACAGGGGATCTCCTATAATTCACCC. Its translation is CASTSQGISYNSP. The CDR3 reads in full as CASTSQGISYNSPLHF.

Note on this clone: From the germline J gene comes the end of the CDR3, since the read stops 3 residues before it. This chain joins TRBV2 and TRBJ2-1; no firm D call. V lost 4 bases to trimming and J lost 7 bases, with 8 bases between them. The CDR3 has 12 residues. The germline gives CDR1 SNHLY, CDR2 FYNNEI. The CDR3 loop reads CASSVLANEQFF. The part of the CDR3 DNA that was read is TGTGCCAGCAGTGTATTAGCTAATGAG.

Points on this clone: The read stops 3 residues short of the end of the CDR3; the missing end is completed from the germline J gene. The rearrangement links TRBV30 to TRBJ1-2; D is perhaps TRBD1 (5 bases). The CDR3 runs to 14 residues. Per the germline V gene, CDR1 is GTSNPN and CDR2 is SVGIG (reference sequence). The CDR3 bases that were read are TGTGCCTGGATCCCCGGGGGTTCCGTTGGGGGC. It translates to CAWIPGGSVGG. The whole CDR3 protein is CAWIPGGSVGGYTF.